This T cell receptor beta chain was recovered during a study of blood T cell repertoires in COVID-19. Across the whole study: There were acute and convalescent COVID-19 samples, and they came from the United States, Italy and Spain.

Participant-given clinical history determined each cohort assignment. The recovered donors of Cohort 3 showed two negative PCRs, clearance, or symptom resolution. The data were produced by immunoSEQ multiplex PCR, yet TCRdb's version contains in-frame clones alone and is incomplete. The top ten hold approximately 0.8% of the sample, which has 180,000 or so clones, about 88% seen once. V dropped 5 bases and J dropped 4; count of bases not matched to a gene: 8. Germline V gene sequence: CDR1 PRHDT, CDR2 FYEKMQ (reference sequence). This CDR3 comprises 15 residues. This clonotype was sampled from a woman aged 18-29 years who had recovered from COVID-19. The sample consisted of PBMCs or T cells enriched from blood (not recorded which). V is TRBV13 and J is TRBJ2-7; 10 nucleotides line up with TRBD1. The CDR3 sequence: CASSHGQGVKYEQYF. CDR3 in DNA: TGTGCCAGCAGCCACGGACAGGGGGTAAAGTACGAGCAGTACTTC.